This T cell receptor beta chain was retrieved from a study of cytomegalovirus exposure and HLA in healthy donors. About this clone itself: Its antigen is undetermined.

Participants comprised healthy donors of bone marrow. 13 Jbeta primers and 60 Vbeta primers were used for the PCR. Clones were sequenced by immunoSEQ multiplex PCR, and TCRdb holds only the in-frame ones, with some missing. The top ten hold 4% to 5% of the sample, which has 75,000 to 90,000 clones, approximately 75% seen once. The V end lost 3 bases, the J end lost 0 bases, and 9 bases lay between the germline ends. The CDR3 length is 15 residues. CDR1 is SNHLY, CDR2 FYNNEI, per germline. Overall study findings and caveats: By HLA locus, TCR association rates varied in a later analysis, with DRB1 showing the most and HLA-C the fewest. High sensitivity and specificity were reportedly achieved when the classifier diagnosed cytomegalovirus status.

V usage is TRBV2 and J usage is TRBJ1-3, with D hard to call. The clonotype was recovered from a man aged 60-69 years in good health and CMV-seronegative. The material sequenced was PBMCs. CDR3: CASSDPRRSGNTIYF. CDR3 bases: TGTGCCAGCAGTGACCCCAGGCGCTCTGGAAACACCATATATTTT.